Below are 21 T cell receptor beta chains sequenced from a single sample in a study of T cells in Graves' hyperthyroidism and ophthalmopathy. What was amplified from RNA transcripts were TCR beta CDR3 regions. First-round RT-PCR targeting the TCR CDR3 was performed with the HTBI primer set. Using its own MiXCR run on the multiplex PCR reads, TCRdb lists one record per CDR3 protein. The profile shows 480,000 or so distinct CDR3 sequences, 46% of them singletons. Specimen: peripheral blood or thyroid tissue (not recorded which). Receptors originate from an adult woman with Graves' disease, either hyperthyroidism or ophthalmopathy (not recorded which).

This clonotype was detected ten times or more. V and J are TRBV7-2 and TRBJ2-7; the D gene is possibly TRBD1 (6 bases). The CDR3 has 15 amino acids. Trimming left V 5 bases short and J 1 base short, with 15 bases between. Germline CDR1 is SGHTA and CDR2 is FQGNSA. CDR3 nucleotides: TGTGCCAGCAGCGCAACCCGGACAGCATCCTACGAGCAGTACTTC. Residues: CASSATRTASYEQYF. Based on the CDR3 plus reference TRBV7-2 and TRBJ2-7, the full variable domain is GAGVSQSPSNKVTEKGKDVELRCDPISGHTALYWYRQSLGQGLEFLIYFQGNSAPDKSGLPSDRFSAERTGGSVSTLTIQRTQQEDSAVYLCASSATRTASYEQYFGPGTRLTVT.

This clonotype was seen repeatedly, ten times or more. The rearrangement links TRBV20-1 to TRBJ2-5; D is possibly TRBD1 (6 bases). The CDR3 sequence is 15 residues long. V lost 0 bases to trimming and J lost 2 bases, with 13 bases between them. Per germline, CDR1 DFQATT and CDR2 SNEGSKA (reference sequence). The CDR3 DNA is TGCAGTGCTAGAGATTATAGGACAGCACAAGAGACCCAGTACTTC. Its translation: CSARDYRTAQETQYF.

The CDR3 reads CSTGSGQYF. The CDR3 DNA sequence: TGCAGTACTGGTAGCGGGCAGTACTTC. The rearrangement uses TRBV29-1 and TRBJ2-7; weak D call: TRBD2 (6 bases). Per the germline V gene, CDR1 is SQVTM and CDR2 is ANQGSEA. CDR3 length: 9 amino acids.

The rearrangement uses TRBV7-9 and TRBJ2-7; 8 nucleotides agree with TRBD1. The CDR3 is 15 amino acids. With 3 bases clipped from V and 2 bases from J, the junction kept 6 bases outside the gene matches. Germline assignment: CDR1 SEHNR and CDR2 FQNEAQ (reference sequence). CDR3: CASSFSGQGPYEQYF. DNA for the CDR3: TGTGCCAGCAGCTTTTCTGGACAGGGACCCTACGAGCAGTACTTC.

The J gene is TRBJ1-4, the V gene TRBV5-5; D is unresolved. The CDR3 is made up of 16 amino acids. Germline CDR1 reads SGHKS; CDR2 reads YYEKEE (reference sequence). V lost 0 bases and J 5 bases, leaving 14 bases between the germline ends. For the CDR3, the DNA is TGTGCCAGCAGCTTGGTGGGAAGCGGGCTGAATGAAAAACTGTTTTTT. Translation gives CASSLVGSGLNEKLFF.

This clonotype was found many times. The chain links TRBV2 to TRBJ2-5; TRBD2 matches 7 bases. V was clipped by 6 bases and J by 3 bases; unmatched bases: 7. Per the germline V gene, CDR1 is SNHLY and CDR2 is FYNNEI. CDR3 length: 14 amino acids. The CDR3 is CASRKRDSEETQYF. In nucleotides, the CDR3 is TGTGCCAGCAGAAAGCGGGACTCTGAAGAGACCCAGTACTTC.

This clonotype appeared once. CDR3 coding DNA: TGTGCCATCAGTGGGGGCAGTAGCTCACCCCTCCACTTT. Protein product: CAISGGSSSPLHF. The genes are TRBV10-3 and TRBJ1-6, with D maybe TRBD1 (5 bases). Trimming stripped 4 bases from V and 10 bases from J, with 11 bases between. This CDR3 spans 13 amino acids. In germline, CDR1 is ENHRY, CDR2 SYGVKD.

This clonotype was detected only a few times. This rearrangement joins TRBV6-1 to TRBJ1-4; TRBD1 is a possible D gene (5 bases). The CDR3 is made up of 14 amino acids. In germline, CDR1 is MNHNS, CDR2 SASEGT. V dropped 5 bases and J dropped 7 bases, with 14 bases sitting between them. DNA for the CDR3: TGTGCCAGCAGTCGGGACCTGGGCGGTGAAAAACTGTTTTTT. It yields the protein CASSRDLGGEKLFF.

By sample share, this clonotype is medium-sized. This chain joins TRBV10-3 and TRBJ2-7; possibly TRBD2 for D (6 bases). The CDR3 extends over 12 amino acids. Germline assignment: CDR1 ENHRY and CDR2 SYGVKD. V was shortened by 10 bases and J by 2 bases, with 12 bases between the two germline ends. The CDR3 spells CASGTLTYEQYF. The CDR3 DNA reads TGTGCCAGCGGGACTTTAACCTACGAGCAGTACTTC.

This clonotype was seen repeatedly, ten times or more. V and J are TRBV20-1 and TRBJ1-2; 9 nucleotides match TRBD1. V lost 2 bases to trimming and J lost 4 bases; unmatched junction nucleotides: 5. The CDR3 spans 14 residues. The germline gives CDR1 DFQATT, CDR2 SNEGSKA (reference sequence). CDR3 amino acids: CSARKDRGIYGYTF. CDR3 bases: TGCAGTGCTAGAAAAGACAGGGGGATCTATGGCTACACCTTC.

The chain recombines TRBV9 with TRBJ2-2; a weak D match, TRBD2 (6 bases). Looked up from germline, CDR1 is SGDLS and CDR2 is YYNGEE. The CDR3 runs to 17 residues. V dropped 0 bases and J dropped 6 bases, with 18 bases sitting between them. The CDR3, as DNA: TGTGCCAGCAGCGTAGCTGTGAGGGAGGCGGTATCCGGGGAGCTGTTTTTT. As protein: CASSVAVREAVSGELFF.

V is TRBV5-4 and J is TRBJ1-5; no firm D call. Trimming removed 4 bases at V and 0 bases at J, with 8 bases between. Germline lookup yields CDR1 SGHNT and CDR2 YYREEE (reference sequence). This CDR3 is 14 amino acids long. CDR3 amino acids: CASSPPYSNQPQHF. The DNA for the CDR3 is TGTGCCAGCAGCCCCCCGTATAGCAATCAGCCCCAGCATTTT.

This clonotype was found many times. J is TRBJ2-2 and V is TRBV12-3 or TRBV12-4; D call uncertain. The CDR3 extends over 13 amino acids. V was pared by 4 bases and J by 6 bases, with 9 bases between. The DNA for the CDR3 is TGTGCCAGCAGTTACGGCATGGCCGGGGAGCTGTTTTTT. This encodes CASSYGMAGELFF.

This clonotype was counted ten times or more. This rearrangement joins TRBV7-2 to TRBJ2-7; TRBD1 aligns across 7 bases. The germline CDR1 and CDR2 sequences are SGHTA and FQGNSA. V was pared by 5 bases and J by 5 bases, with 6 bases of the junction left unmatched. This CDR3 has 13 amino acids. CDR3 in DNA: TGTGCCAGCAGCAAAGACAGGGCCCACGAGCAGTACTTC. Encoded protein: CASSKDRAHEQYF. The whole variable domain, filled in from reference TRBV7-2 and TRBJ2-7, reads GAGVSQSPSNKVTEKGKDVELRCDPISGHTALYWYRQSLGQGLEFLIYFQGNSAPDKSGLPSDRFSAERTGGSVSTLTIQRTQQEDSAVYLCASSKDRAHEQYFGPGTRLTVT.

CDR3 DNA sequence: TGTGCCAGCAGCTTAGGGACAGGGGGTAGCAATCAGCCCCAGCATTTT. As protein: CASSLGTGGSNQPQHF. The chain carries TRBV7-9 and TRBJ1-5; 10 nucleotides line up with TRBD1. Trimming removed 1 base from V and 0 bases from J; junction bases left unmatched: 0. The germline CDR1 and CDR2 sequences are SEHNR and FQNEAQ (reference sequence). The CDR3 is made up of 16 amino acids.

This clonotype was counted between two and nine times. The chain joins TRBV24-1 to TRBJ2-7, with D unresolved. The length of the CDR3 is 13 residues. The germline V gene encodes CDR1 KGHDR and CDR2 SFDVKD. The V end was cut by 3 bases, the J end by 2 bases, with 7 bases between. CDR3: CATSDTNPYEQYF. The CDR3 nucleotides are TGTGCCACCAGTGATACGAACCCCTACGAGCAGTACTTC.

This clonotype occurred many times. This sequence joins TRBV19 and TRBJ2-7; tentative D call: TRBD2 (6 bases). V gave up 5 bases and J gave up 6 bases, with 14 bases separating them. CDR1 and CDR2 from the germline V gene are LNHDA and SQIVND (reference sequence). The CDR3 extends over 13 amino acids. The CDR3 reads CASSWRERGEQYF. The CDR3 DNA is TGTGCCAGTAGTTGGAGGGAGAGAGGCGAGCAGTACTTC.

This clonotype was counted only a few times. The chain employs TRBV10-3 and TRBJ2-5; 7 nucleotides line up with TRBD1. V dropped 6 bases and J dropped 5; count of bases not matched to a gene: 9. The CDR3 is 14 amino acids. Germline lookup yields CDR1 ENHRY and CDR2 SYGVKD. CDR3 nucleotides: TGTGCCATCAGGACGGACAGGTCCGGGGAGACCCAGTACTTC. Encoded protein: CAIRTDRSGETQYF.

The chain recombines TRBV7-2 with TRBJ2-1, with 10 nucleotides matching TRBD2. The V gene's germline CDR1 is SGHTA and CDR2 FQGNSA. Unmatched junction bases numbered 15, after V lost 10 bases and J lost 9 bases. This CDR3 is built from 15 residues. This CDR3 reads CATRASGSIVGEQFF. The CDR3 DNA is TGTGCCACTCGGGCTAGCGGGAGTATCGTTGGTGAGCAGTTCTTC.

This clonotype was detected ten times or more. J is TRBJ2-7 and V is TRBV20-1; 10 bases agree with TRBD2. The CDR3 has 16 amino acids. The germline V gene encodes CDR1 DFQATT and CDR2 SNEGSKA (reference sequence). Losses at the gene ends were 6 bases for V and 7 bases for J; bases not matched to a gene: 18. CDR3 loop: CSAPPSGSPAGREQYF. In DNA form, the CDR3 reads TGCAGTGCCCCGCCTAGCGGGAGCCCAGCGGGAAGGGAGCAGTACTTC.

CDR3 residues: CASSQEGQGRMGEQYF. CDR3 DNA sequence: TGCGCCAGCAGCCAAGAGGGGCAGGGGCGGATGGGAGAGCAGTACTTC. The gene calls are TRBV4-3 and TRBJ2-7; tentatively, D is TRBD1 (6 bases). Germline CDR1 is LGHNA and CDR2 is YSLEER. V dropped 0 bases and J dropped 7 bases, with 19 bases sitting between them. The CDR3 is made up of 16 amino acids.